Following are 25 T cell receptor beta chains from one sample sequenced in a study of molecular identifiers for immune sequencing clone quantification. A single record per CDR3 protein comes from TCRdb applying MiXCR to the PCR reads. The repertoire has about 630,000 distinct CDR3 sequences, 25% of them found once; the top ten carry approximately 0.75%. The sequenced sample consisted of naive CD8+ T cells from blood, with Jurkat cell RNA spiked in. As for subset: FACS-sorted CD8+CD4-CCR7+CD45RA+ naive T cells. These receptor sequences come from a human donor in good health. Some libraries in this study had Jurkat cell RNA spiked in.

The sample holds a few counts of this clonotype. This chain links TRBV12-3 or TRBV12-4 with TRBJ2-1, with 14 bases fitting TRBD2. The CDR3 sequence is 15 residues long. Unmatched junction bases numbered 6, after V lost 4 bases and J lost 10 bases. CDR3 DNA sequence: TGTGCCAGCAGTTCGACTGGACTAGCGGGAGGAGAGCAGTTCTTC. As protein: CASSSTGLAGGEQFF.

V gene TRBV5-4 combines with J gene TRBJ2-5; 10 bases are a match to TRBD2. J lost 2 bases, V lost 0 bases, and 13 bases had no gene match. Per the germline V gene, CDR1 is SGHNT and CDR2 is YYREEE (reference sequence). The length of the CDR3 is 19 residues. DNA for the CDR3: TGTGCCAGCAGCTTGGCCCCCCCCCAACTAGCGGGAATACAAGAGACCCAGTACTTC. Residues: CASSLAPPQLAGIQETQYF.

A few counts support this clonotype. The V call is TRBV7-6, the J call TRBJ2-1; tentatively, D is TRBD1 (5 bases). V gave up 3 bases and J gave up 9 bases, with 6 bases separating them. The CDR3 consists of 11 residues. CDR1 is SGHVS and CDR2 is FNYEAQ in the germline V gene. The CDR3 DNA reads TGTGCCAGCAGCTTGCAGGGTGAGCAGTTCTTC. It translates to CASSLQGEQFF.

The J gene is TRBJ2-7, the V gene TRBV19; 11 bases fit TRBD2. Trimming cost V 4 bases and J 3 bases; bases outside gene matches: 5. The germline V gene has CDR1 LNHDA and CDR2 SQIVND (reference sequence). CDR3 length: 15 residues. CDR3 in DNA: TGTGCCAGTAGTACACTAGCGGGAGCCCTCTACGAGCAGTACTTC. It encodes CASSTLAGALYEQYF.

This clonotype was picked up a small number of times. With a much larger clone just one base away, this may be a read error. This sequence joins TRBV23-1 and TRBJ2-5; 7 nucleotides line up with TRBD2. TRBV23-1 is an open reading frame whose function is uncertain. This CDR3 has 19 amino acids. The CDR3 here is CASSQSGSAPTSSQEPQYF. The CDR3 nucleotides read TGCGCCAGCAGTCAATCCGGGTCTGCCCCGACTAGCAGTCAAGAGCCCCAGTACTTC.

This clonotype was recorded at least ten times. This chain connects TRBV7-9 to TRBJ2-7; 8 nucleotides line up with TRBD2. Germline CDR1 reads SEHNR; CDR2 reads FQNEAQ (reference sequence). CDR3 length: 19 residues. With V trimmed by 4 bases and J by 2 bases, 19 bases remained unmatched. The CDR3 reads CASSSPPGGGSWPPYEQYF. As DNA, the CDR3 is TGTGCCAGCAGCTCCCCTCCCGGGGGGGGATCCTGGCCTCCCTACGAGCAGTACTTC.

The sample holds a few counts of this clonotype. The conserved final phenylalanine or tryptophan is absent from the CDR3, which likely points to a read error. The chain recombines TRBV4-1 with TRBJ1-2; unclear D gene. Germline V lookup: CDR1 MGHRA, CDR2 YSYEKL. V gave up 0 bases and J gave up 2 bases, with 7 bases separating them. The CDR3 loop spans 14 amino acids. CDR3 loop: CASSQEMGNYGYTL. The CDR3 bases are TGCGCCAGCAGCCAAGAAATGGGGAACTATGGCTACACCCTC.

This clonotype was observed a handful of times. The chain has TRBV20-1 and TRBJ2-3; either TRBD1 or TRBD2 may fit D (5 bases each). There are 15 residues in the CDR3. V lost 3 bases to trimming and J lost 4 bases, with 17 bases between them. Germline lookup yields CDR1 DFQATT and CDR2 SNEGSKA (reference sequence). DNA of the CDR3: TGCAGTGCTAGTGTATCCGGGGCGGCCCCAGATACGCAGTATTTT. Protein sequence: CSASVSGAAPDTQYF.

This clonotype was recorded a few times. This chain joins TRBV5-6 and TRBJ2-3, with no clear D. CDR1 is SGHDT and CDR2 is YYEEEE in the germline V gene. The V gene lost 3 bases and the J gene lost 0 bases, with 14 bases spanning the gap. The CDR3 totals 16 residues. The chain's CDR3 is CASSSSSGPSTDTQYF. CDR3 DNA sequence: TGTGCCAGCAGCTCCTCCTCAGGACCTAGCACAGATACGCAGTATTTT.

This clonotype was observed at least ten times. The CDR3 sequence: CASSPGTGGPYEQYF. In DNA form, the CDR3 reads TGCGCCAGCAGCCCCGGGACAGGGGGTCCCTACGAGCAGTACTTC. J is TRBJ2-7 and V is TRBV4-3; 11 bases align to TRBD1. Trimming cost V 4 bases and J 2 bases; bases outside gene matches: 4. CDR3 length: 15 amino acids. Germline V lookup: CDR1 LGHNA, CDR2 YSLEER.

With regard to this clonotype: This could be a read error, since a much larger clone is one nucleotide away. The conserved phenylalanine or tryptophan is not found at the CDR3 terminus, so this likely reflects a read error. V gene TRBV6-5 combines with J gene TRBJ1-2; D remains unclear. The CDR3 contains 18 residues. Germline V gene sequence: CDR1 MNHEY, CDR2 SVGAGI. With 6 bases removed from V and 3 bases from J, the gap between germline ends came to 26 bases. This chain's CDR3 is CASRPTPLVGSLHYGYTL. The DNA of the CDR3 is TGTGCCAGCAGACCCACCCCGCTGGTTGGGTCCCTACACTATGGCTACACCCTC.

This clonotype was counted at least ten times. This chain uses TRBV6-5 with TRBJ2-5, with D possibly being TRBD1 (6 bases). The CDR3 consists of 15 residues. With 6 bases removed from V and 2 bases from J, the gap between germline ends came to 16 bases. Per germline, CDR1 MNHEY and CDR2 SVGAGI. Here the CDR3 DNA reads TGTGCCAGCAGGGGAACAGGGATATCGCAAGAGACCCAGTACTTC. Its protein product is CASRGTGISQETQYF.

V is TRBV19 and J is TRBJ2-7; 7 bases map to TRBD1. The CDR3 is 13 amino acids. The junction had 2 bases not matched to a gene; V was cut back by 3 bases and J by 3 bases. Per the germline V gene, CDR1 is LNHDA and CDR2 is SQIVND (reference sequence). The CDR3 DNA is TGTGCCAGTAGTATGGGACAGCTCTACGAGCAGTACTTC. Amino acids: CASSMGQLYEQYF.

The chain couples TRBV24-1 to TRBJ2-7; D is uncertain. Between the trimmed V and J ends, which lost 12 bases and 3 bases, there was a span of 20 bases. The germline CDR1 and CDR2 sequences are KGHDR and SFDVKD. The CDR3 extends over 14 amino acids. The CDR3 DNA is TGTGCCCCTCCGCGACAACGAGTCGGCTACGAGCAGTACTTC. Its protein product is CAPPRQRVGYEQYF.

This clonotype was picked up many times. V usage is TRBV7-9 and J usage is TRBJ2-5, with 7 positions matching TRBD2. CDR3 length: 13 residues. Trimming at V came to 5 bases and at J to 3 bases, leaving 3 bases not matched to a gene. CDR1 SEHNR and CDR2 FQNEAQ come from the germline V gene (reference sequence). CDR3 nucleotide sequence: TGTGCCAGCAGCCAAGGACTAGAAGAGACCCAGTACTTC. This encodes CASSQGLEETQYF.

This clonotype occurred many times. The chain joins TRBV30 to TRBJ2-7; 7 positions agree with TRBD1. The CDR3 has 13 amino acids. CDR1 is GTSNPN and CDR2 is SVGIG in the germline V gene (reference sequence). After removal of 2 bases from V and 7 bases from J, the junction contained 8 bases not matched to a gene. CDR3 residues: CAWSLSAGGEQYF. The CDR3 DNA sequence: TGTGCCTGGAGTCTGTCGGCAGGGGGAGAGCAGTACTTC.

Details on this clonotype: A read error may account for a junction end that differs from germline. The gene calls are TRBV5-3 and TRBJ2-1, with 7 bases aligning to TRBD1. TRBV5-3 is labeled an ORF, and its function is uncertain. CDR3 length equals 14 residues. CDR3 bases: TGTGCCAGCAGCTTGACAGGGCAACAGGTTGAGCAGTTCTTC. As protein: CASSLTGQQVEQFF.

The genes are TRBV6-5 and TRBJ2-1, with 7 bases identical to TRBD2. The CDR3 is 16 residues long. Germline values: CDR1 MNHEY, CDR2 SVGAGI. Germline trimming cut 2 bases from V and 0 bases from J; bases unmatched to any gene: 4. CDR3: CASSYDGGTSYNEQFF. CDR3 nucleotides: TGTGCCAGCAGTTACGACGGGGGGACCTCCTACAATGAGCAGTTCTTC.

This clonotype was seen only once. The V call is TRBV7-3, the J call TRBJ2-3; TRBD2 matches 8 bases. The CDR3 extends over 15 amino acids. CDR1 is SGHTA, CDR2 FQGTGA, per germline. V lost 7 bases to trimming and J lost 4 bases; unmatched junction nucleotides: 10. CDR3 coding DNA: TGTGCCAGCAACTCTACGGGAGGGGGGGCAGATACGCAGTATTTT. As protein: CASNSTGGGADTQYF. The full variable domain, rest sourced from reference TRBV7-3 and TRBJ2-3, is GAGVSQTPSNKVTEKGKYVELRCDPISGHTALYWYRQSLGQGPEFLIYFQGTGAADDSGLPNDRFFAVRPEGSVSTLKIQRTERGDSAVYLCASNSTGGGADTQYFGPGTRLTVL.

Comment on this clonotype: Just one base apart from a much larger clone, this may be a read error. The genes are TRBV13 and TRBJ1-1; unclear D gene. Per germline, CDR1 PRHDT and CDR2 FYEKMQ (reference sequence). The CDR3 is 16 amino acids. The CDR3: CASSPLRVSGNTGAFF. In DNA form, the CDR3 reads TGTGCCAGCAGCCCCCTACGGGTGTCGGGTAACACTGGAGCTTTCTTT.

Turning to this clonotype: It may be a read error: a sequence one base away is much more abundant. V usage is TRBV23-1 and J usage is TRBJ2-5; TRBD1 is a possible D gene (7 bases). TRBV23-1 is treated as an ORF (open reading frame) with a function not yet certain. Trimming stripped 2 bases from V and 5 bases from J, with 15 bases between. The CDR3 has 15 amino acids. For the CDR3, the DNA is TGCGCCAGCAGTCAAAGCCAGGGGGGCCATGAGACCCAGTACTTC. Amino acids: CASSQSQGGHETQYF.

The CDR3 DNA sequence: TGTGCCAGCAGCCCCCCTGGGGGTCCGTCCTACAATGAGCAGTTCTTC. It codes for CASSPPGGPSYNEQFF. This chain uses TRBV7-9 with TRBJ2-1; perhaps D is TRBD1 or TRBD2 (5 bases each). Germline V CDR1 and CDR2: SEHNR, FQNEAQ (reference sequence). The CDR3 extends over 16 amino acids. Trimming left V 5 bases short and J 1 base short, with 15 bases between.

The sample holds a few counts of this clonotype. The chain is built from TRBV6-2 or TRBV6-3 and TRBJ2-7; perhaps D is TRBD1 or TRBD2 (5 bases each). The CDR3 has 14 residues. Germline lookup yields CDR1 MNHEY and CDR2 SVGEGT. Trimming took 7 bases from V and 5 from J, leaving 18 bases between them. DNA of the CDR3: TGTGCCAGCACCTTACTCGGGACGGACAACGAGCAGTACTTC. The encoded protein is CASTLLGTDNEQYF.

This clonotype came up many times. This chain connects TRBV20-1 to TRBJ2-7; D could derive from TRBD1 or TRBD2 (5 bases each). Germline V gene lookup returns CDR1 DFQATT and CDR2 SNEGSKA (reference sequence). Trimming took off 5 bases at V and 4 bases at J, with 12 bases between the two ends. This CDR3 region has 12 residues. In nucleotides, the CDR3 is TGCAGTGCTTCGGGACCCCAGTACGAGCAGTACTTC. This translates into CSASGPQYEQYF.

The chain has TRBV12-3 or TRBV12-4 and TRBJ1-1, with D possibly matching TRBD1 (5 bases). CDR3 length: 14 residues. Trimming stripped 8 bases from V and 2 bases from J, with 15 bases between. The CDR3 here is CASGGGWGNTEAFF. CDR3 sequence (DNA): TGTGCCAGCGGGGGAGGCTGGGGAAACACTGAAGCTTTCTTT.